This is a list of T cell receptor beta chains from one sample in a study of B cell selection in AIRE deficiency. Assay used: immunoSEQ multiplex PCR; TCRdb lists only in-frame clones, some missing. The sample consists of roughly 25,000 clones, 95% of them appearing once. The sequenced sample was CD4+CD127+ conventional T cells sorted from PBMCs. All receptors come from a human donor in good health. CDR3s include the opening cysteine and the closing phenylalanine or tryptophan. The D gene is left open where the match is weak. The listing skips clone size in some rows; elsewhere it reads once, few, many or a size class.

D	size	V	J	CDR3	DNA
.	.	TRBV5-1	TRBJ2-2	CASSPNGQGNTGELFF	TGCGCCAGCAGCCCTAACGGGCAGGGGAACACCGGGGAGCTGTTTTTT
TRBD2	.	TRBV6-5	TRBJ2-5	CASAPGLAPQTQYF	TGTGCCAGCGCCCCAGGACTAGCCCCCCAGACCCAGTACTTC
.	.	TRBV6-6	TRBJ1-2	CASSLPGHPYGYTF	TGTGCCAGCAGTTTGCCGGGACACCCTTATGGCTACACCTTC
TRBD1	.	TRBV19	TRBJ2-1	CASDRGRGVSVSNEQFF	TGTGCCAGTGACAGGGGGCGAGGGGTGTCGGTGAGTAATGAGCAGTTCTTC
.	.	TRBV18	TRBJ2-2	CASSPRSGELFF	TGTGCCAGCTCCCCACGAAGCGGGGAGCTGTTTTTT
TRBD1	.	TRBV2	TRBJ1-1	CASGGQPNTEAFF	TGTGCCAGTGGGGGACAGCCAAACACTGAAGCTTTCTTT
.	once	TRBV25-1	TRBJ2-7	CASLNGGNFLYF	TGTGCCAGTCTCAACGGAGGGAACTTTCTGTACTTC
TRBD1	.	TRBV30	TRBJ2-3	CAWSAGQGATDTQYF	TGTGCCTGGAGCGCCGGACAGGGGGCAACAGATACGCAGTATTTT
.	.	TRBV6-6	TRBJ2-7	CASSSTGTASYEQYF	TGTGCCAGCAGTTCGACCGGGACGGCCTCCTACGAGCAGTACTTC
.	.	TRBV6-6	TRBJ1-4	CASSPMTNGEKLFF	TGTGCCAGCAGTCCCATGACGAACGGTGAAAAACTGTTTTTT
.	.	TRBV6-5	TRBJ2-5	CASSEAQETQYF	TGTGCCAGCAGTGAGGCCCAAGAGACCCAGTACTTC
.	.	TRBV7-9	TRBJ2-5	CASSSVREGTQYF	TGTGCCAGCAGCTCAGTGAGGGAAGGGACCCAGTACTTC
.	.	TRBV5-1	TRBJ1-4	CASSLGNEKLFF	TGCGCCAGCAGCTTGGGGAATGAAAAACTGTTTTTT
.	.	TRBV7-7	TRBJ2-5	CASSFSGAGGETQYF	TGTGCCAGCAGCTTTTCCGGGGCCGGGGGAGAGACCCAGTACTTC
TRBD2	.	TRBV7-2	TRBJ2-1	CASSPPSGRPSYNEQFF	TGTGCCAGCAGCCCGCCTAGCGGGAGGCCCTCCTACAATGAGCAGTTCTTC
.	.	TRBV7-9	TRBJ1-5	CASSLGGYGNQPQHF	TGTGCCAGCAGCTTAGGTGGGTATGGCAATCAGCCCCAGCATTTT
.	.	TRBV6-5	TRBJ1-3	CASSYSGFSGNTIYF	TGTGCCAGCAGTTACTCCGGATTCTCTGGAAACACCATATATTTT
TRBD1	.	TRBV19	TRBJ1-2	CASSNTGDSNYGYTF	TGTGCCAGTAGCAATACAGGGGATTCTAACTATGGCTACACCTTC
.	.	TRBV7-2	TRBJ2-2	CASSRSSEGGELFF	TGTGCCAGCAGCCGTTCGTCCGAGGGCGGGGAGCTGTTTTTT
.	.	TRBV7-2	TRBJ1-1	CASSSLALIRTEAFF	TGTGCCAGCAGCTCACTAGCATTAATTAGGACTGAAGCTTTCTTT
.	.	TRBV7-6	TRBJ2-5	CASRAARVGETQYF	TGTGCCAGCAGAGCCGCCCGGGTGGGAGAGACCCAGTACTTC
.	.	TRBV7-2	TRBJ1-1	CASSLTVNTEAFF	TGTGCCAGCAGCTTGACAGTGAACACTGAAGCTTTCTTT
.	.	TRBV6-1	TRBJ1-5	CASNRAGSNQPQHF	TGTGCCAGCAACAGAGCGGGTAGCAATCAGCCCCAGCATTTT
.	.	TRBV6-5	TRBJ2-1	CASRRVGYNEQFF	TGTGCCAGCAGACGGGTAGGGTACAATGAGCAGTTCTTC
.	.	TRBV9	TRBJ2-5	CASSPPGVFETQYF	TGTGCCTCCTCCCCTCCAGGGGTCTTCGAGACCCAGTACTTC
.	.	TRBV25-1	TRBJ2-3	CASSESDYTDTQYF	TGTGCCAGCAGTGAATCAGACTACACAGATACGCAGTATTTT
.	few	TRBV7-2	TRBJ1-5	CASSIKGGGQPQHF	TGTGCCAGCAGCATTAAGGGTGGAGGTCAGCCCCAGCATTTT